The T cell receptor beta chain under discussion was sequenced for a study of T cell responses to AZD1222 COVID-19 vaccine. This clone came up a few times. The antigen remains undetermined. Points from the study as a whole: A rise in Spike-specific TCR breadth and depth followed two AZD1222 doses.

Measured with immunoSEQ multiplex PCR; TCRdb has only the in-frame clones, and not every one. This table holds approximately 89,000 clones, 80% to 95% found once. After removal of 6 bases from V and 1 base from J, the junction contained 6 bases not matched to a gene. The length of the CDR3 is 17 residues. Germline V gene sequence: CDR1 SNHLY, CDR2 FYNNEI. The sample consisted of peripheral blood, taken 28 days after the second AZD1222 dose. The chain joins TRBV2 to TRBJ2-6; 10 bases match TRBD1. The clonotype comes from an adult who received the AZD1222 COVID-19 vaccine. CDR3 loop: CASRLRDRGSGANVLTF. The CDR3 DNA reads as TGTGCCAGCAGACTCCGGGACAGGGGTTCTGGGGCCAACGTCCTGACTTTC.